A single TCR beta chain is shown here with its context. The assay was immunoSEQ multiplex PCR, and TCRdb's table has in-frame clones only and misses some. The data show roughly 200,000 clones, with 80% to 85% seen just once and approximately 4.4% held by the top ten. This specimen comes from a study of blood T cell repertoires in COVID-19. Germline V gene data show CDR1 as SGHRS and CDR2 as YFSETQ. V lost 4 bases and J lost 8; bases outside the gene matches: 8. The CDR3 length is 15 residues. Sequenced sample: peripheral blood. J is TRBJ2-1 and V is TRBV5-1, with 11 bases identical to TRBD2. The TCR originated in a man aged 50 or older with active or convalescent COVID-19. CDR3 protein: CASSSSGGAIHEQFF. The CDR3 DNA reads TGCGCCAGCAGCAGTAGCGGGGGGGCAATCCATGAGCAGTTCTTC.